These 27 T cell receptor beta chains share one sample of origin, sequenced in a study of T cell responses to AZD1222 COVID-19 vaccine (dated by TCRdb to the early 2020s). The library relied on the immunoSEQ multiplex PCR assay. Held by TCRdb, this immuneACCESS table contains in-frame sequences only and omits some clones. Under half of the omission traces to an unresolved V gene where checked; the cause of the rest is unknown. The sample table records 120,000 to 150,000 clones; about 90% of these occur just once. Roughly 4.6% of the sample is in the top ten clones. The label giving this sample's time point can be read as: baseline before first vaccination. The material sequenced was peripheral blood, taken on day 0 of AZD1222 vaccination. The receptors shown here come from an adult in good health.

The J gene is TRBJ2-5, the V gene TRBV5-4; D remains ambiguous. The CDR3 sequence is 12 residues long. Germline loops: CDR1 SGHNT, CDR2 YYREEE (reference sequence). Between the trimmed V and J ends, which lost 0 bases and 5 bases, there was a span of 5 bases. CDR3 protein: CASSLGRETQYF. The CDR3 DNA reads TGTGCCAGCAGCTTGGGCCGTGAGACCCAGTACTTC.

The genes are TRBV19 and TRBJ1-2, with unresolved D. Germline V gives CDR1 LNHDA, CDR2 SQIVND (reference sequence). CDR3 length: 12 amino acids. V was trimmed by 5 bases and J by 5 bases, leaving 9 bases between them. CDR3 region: CASSDSEYGYTF. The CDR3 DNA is TGTGCCAGTAGTGACTCCGAATATGGCTACACCTTC.

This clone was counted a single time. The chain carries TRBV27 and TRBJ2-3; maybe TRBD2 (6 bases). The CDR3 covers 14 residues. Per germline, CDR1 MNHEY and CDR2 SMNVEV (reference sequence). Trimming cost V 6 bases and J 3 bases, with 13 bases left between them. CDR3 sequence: CASSRGSGTDTQYF. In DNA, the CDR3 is TGTGCCAGCAGCCGTGGGAGCGGGACAGATACGCAGTATTTT.

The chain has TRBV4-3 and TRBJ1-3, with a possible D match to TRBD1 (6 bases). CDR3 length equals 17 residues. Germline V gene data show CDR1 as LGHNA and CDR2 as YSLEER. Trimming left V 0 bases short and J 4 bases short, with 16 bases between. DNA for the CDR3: TGCGCCAGCAGCCAAGATAGCGCCGGGACAAAGGGAAACACCATATATTTT. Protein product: CASSQDSAGTKGNTIYF.

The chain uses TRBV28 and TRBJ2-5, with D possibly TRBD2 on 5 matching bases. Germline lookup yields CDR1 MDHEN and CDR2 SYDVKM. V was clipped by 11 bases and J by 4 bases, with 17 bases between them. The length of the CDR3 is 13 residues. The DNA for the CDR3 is TGTGCCGCGGTCGGGATTTCGAGAGAGACCCAGTACTTC. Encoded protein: CAAVGISRETQYF.

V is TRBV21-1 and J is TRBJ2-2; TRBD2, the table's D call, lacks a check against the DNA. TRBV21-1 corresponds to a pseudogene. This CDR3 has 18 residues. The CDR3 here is CASSHVCVWRQRTGELFF. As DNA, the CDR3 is TGTGCCAGCAGTCACGTTTGTGTTTGGAGGCAGAGGACCGGGGAGCTGTTTTTT.

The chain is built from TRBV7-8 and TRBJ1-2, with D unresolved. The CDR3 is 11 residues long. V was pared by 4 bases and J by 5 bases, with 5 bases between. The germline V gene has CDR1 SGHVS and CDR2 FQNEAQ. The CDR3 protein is CASSSEYGYTF. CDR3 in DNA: TGTGCCAGCAGCTCAGAATATGGCTACACCTTC.

The CDR3: CARLSRDLREGCCNQPQHF. The CDR3 DNA reads as TGTGCCAGGCTGTCCCGGGACCTACGGGAAGGATGTTGCAATCAGCCCCAGCATTTT. The chain is built from TRBV7-6 and TRBJ1-5, with D tentatively TRBD1 (5 bases). Germline values: CDR1 SGHVS, CDR2 FNYEAQ. V dropped 9 bases and J dropped 2 bases, with 29 bases sitting between them. There are 19 residues in the CDR3.

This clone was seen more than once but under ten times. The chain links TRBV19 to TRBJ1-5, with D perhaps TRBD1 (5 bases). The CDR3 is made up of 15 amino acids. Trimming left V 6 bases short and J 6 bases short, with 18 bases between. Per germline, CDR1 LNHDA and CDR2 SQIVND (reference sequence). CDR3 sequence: CASSPSGGSIQPQHF. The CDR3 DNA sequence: TGTGCCAGTAGCCCCAGTGGGGGGTCGATTCAGCCCCAGCATTTT.

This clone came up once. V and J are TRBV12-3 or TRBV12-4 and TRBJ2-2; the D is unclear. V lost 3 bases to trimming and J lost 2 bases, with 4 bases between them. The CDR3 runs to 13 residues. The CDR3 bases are TGTGCCAGCAGTTTCGAAAACACCGGGGAGCTGTTTTTT. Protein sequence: CASSFENTGELFF.

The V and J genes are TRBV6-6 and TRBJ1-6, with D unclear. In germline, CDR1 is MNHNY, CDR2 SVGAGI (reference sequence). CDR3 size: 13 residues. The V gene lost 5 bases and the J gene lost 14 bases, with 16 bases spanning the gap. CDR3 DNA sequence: TGTGCCAGCAGTCCCCGGGCCTACACCACCCTCCACTTT. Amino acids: CASSPRAYTTLHF.

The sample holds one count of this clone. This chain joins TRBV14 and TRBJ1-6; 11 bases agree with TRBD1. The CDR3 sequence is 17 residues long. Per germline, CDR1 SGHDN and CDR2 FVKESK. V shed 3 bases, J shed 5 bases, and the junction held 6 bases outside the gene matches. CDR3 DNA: TGTGCCAGCAGCCACCGGGACAGGGGGTCCCATAATTCACCCCTCCACTTT. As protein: CASSHRDRGSHNSPLHF.

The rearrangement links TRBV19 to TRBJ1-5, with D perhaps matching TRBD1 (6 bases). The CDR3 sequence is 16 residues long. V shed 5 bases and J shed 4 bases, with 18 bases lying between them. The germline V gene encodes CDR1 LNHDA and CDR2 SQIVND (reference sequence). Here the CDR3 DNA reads TGTGCCAGTAGTGCTCGACAGGCTTGGGTTAATCAGCCCCAGCATTTT. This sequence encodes CASSARQAWVNQPQHF.

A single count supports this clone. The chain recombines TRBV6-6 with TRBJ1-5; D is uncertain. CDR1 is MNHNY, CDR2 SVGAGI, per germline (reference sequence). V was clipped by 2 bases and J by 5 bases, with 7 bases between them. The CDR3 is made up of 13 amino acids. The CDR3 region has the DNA TGTGCCAGCAGTTACGATCTAGATCAGCCCCAGCATTTT. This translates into CASSYDLDQPQHF.

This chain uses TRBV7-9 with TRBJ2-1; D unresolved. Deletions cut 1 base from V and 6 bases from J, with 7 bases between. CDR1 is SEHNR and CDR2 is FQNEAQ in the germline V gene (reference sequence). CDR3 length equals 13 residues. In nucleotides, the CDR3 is TGTGCCAGCAGCTTAGGGACGGGCAATGAGCAGTTCTTC. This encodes CASSLGTGNEQFF.

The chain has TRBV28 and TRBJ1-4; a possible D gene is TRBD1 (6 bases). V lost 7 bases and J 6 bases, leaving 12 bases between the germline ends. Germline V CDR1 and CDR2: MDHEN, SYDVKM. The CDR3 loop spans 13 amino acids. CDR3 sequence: CASIRGRDEKLFF. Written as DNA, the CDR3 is TGTGCCAGCATACGGGGGCGGGATGAAAAACTGTTTTTT.

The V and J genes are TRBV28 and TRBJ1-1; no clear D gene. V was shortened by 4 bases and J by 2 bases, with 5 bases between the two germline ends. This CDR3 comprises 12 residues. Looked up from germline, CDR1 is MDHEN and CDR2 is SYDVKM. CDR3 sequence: CASSWINTEAFF. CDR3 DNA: TGTGCCAGCAGTTGGATAAACACTGAAGCTTTCTTT.

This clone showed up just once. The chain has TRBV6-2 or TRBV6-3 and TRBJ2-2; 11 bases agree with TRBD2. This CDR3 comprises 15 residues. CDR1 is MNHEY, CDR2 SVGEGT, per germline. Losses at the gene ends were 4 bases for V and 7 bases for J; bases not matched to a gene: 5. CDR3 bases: TGTGCCAGCAGTTTAGCGGGAGGGCCTGACGGGGAGCTGTTTTTT. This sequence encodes CASSLAGGPDGELFF.

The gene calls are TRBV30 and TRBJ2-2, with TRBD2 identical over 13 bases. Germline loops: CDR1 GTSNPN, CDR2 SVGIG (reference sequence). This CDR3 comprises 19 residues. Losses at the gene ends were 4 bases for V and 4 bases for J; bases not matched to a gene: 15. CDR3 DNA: TGTGCCTGGACCCGGAGTTGGACTAGCGGGAGAGCCACCACCGGGGAGCTGTTTTTT. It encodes CAWTRSWTSGRATTGELFF.

The CDR3 DNA follows: TGTGCCAGCAGTCCGACAGATACGCAGTATTTT. Amino acid sequence: CASSPTDTQYF. The rearrangement links TRBV7-2 to TRBJ2-3; D not resolved. V dropped 6 bases and J dropped 3 bases, with 4 bases sitting between them. The CDR3 is 11 residues long. Germline V lookup: CDR1 SGHTA, CDR2 FQGNSA.

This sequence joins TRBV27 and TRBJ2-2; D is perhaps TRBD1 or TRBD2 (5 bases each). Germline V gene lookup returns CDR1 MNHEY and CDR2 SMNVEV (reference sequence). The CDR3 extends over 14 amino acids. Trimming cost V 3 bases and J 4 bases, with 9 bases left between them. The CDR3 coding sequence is TGTGCCAGCAGTTTTTCGGGGCGCACCGGGGAGCTGTTTTTT. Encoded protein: CASSFSGRTGELFF.

CDR3 nucleotides: TGTGCCAGTAGTGTCCGGGAGGCTCTCTACGAGCAGTACTTC. It specifies CASSVREALYEQYF. The chain has TRBV19 and TRBJ2-7; 7 bases match TRBD2. Germline values: CDR1 LNHDA, CDR2 SQIVND (reference sequence). This CDR3 spans 14 amino acids. V was clipped by 5 bases and J by 3 bases; unmatched bases: 7.

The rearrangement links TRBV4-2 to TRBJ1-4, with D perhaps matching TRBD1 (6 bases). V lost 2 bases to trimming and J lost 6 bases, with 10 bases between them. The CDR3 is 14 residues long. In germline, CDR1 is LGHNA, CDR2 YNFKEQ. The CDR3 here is CASSQRGRDEKLFF. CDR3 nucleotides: TGTGCCAGCAGCCAACGGGGGCGTGATGAAAAACTGTTTTTT.

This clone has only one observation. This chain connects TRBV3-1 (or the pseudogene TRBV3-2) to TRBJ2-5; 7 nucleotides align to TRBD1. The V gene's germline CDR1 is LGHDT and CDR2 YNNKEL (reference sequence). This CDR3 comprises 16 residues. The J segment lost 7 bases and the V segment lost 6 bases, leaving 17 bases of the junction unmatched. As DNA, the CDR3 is TGTGCCAGCAGTCCCAGATTTGTGAGGGGGCATTGGACCCAGTACTTC. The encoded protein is CASSPRFVRGHWTQYF.

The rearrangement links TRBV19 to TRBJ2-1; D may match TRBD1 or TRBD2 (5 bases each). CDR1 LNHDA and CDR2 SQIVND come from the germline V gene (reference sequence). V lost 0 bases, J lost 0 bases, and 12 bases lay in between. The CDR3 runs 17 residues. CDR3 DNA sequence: TGTGCCAGTAGTATAGATTTACCAGGGAGCTCCTACAATGAGCAGTTCTTC. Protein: CASSIDLPGSSYNEQFF.

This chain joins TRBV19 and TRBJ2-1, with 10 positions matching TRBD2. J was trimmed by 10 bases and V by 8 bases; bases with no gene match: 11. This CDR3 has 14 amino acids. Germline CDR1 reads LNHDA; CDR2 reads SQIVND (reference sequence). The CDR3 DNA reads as TGTGCCAGTCAACATAGCGGGAGGATAGGAGAGCAGTTCTTC. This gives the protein CASQHSGRIGEQFF.

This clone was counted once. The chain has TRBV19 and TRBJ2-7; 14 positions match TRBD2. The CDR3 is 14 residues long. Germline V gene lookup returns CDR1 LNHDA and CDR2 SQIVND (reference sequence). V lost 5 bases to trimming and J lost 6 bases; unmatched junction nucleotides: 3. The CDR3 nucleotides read TGTGCCAGTAGTCGAGGGACTAGCGGGGGCGAGCAGTACTTC. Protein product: CASSRGTSGGEQYF.